This T cell receptor (beta chain) emerged from a study of T-cell memory formation after mild COVID-19. TCRdb re-analysed the 5' RACE reads in MiXCR, keeping a single row per CDR3 protein. The sample lists approximately 400,000 distinct CDR3 sequences; about 24% were seen once. Specimen: PBMCs or a T cell subset sorted from them (not recorded which). This clonotype was sampled from an adult woman who had mild COVID-19 (a few samples of this study predate the infection). Cell type and time point are not known.

The CDR3 is CASSGNAGNQPQHF. DNA for the CDR3: TGTGCCAGCAGCGGAAATGCTGGCAATCAGCCCCAGCATTTT. V is TRBV7-9 and J is TRBJ1-5; no definite D call. The V end was cut by 5 bases, the J end by 2 bases, with 10 bases between. The CDR3 runs to 14 residues. The germline V gene encodes CDR1 SEHNR and CDR2 FQNEAQ (reference sequence).